One sample yielded the 27 T cell receptor beta chains listed below, sequenced in a study of blood T cell repertoires in COVID-19. Here immunoSEQ multiplex PCR was the method, and the copy in TCRdb shows in-frame clones only, minus some. Of tens of thousands of clones in the sample, more than 60% are singletons; the top ten hold less than 10%. Sequencing was performed on peripheral blood. These receptor sequences come from a human donor in a cohort sampled during active COVID-19.

This chain links TRBV20-1 with TRBJ2-2; TRBD2 is a possible D gene (6 bases). The CDR3 has 10 residues. CDR1 and CDR2 (germline): DFQATT, SNEGSKA (reference sequence). The CDR3 bases are TGCAACGGAGGGCCCGGGGAGCTGTTTTTT. Protein sequence: CNGGPGELFF.

This clone was counted a few times. As DNA, the CDR3 is TGTGCCAGCAGCACGACAGGGGACGAGCAGTACTTC. Translated: CASSTTGDEQYF. The chain couples TRBV7-9 to TRBJ2-7; 8 bases are a match to TRBD1. Per the germline V gene, CDR1 is SEHNR and CDR2 is FQNEAQ (reference sequence). V dropped 5 bases and J dropped 5; count of bases not matched to a gene: 2. CDR3 length: 12 residues. The entire variable domain, with the rest obtained from reference TRBV7-9 and TRBJ2-7, is as follows: DTGVSQNPRHKITKRGQNVTFRCDPISEHNRLYWYRQTLGQGPEFLTYFQNEAQLEKSRLLSDRFSAERPKGSFSTLEIQRTEQGDSAMYLCASSTTGDEQYFGPGTRLTVT.

This clone was detected only a few times. V is TRBV7-2 and J is TRBJ2-1; D is unresolved. CDR3 length: 13 residues. Trimming took off 3 bases at V and 0 bases at J, with 3 bases between the two ends. The germline V gene encodes CDR1 SGHTA and CDR2 FQGNSA. Here the CDR3 DNA reads TGTGCCAGCAGCTTTAGCTCCTACAATGAGCAGTTCTTC. Protein sequence: CASSFSSYNEQFF.

The chain recombines TRBV19 with TRBJ1-5; 10 nucleotides agree with TRBD1. This CDR3 has 15 amino acids. Germline V CDR1 and CDR2: LNHDA, SQIVND (reference sequence). The trim removed 6 bases at V and 5 bases at J, leaving 7 bases unmatched. The CDR3 DNA reads as TGTGCCAGTAGACGGGGACAGGGGACCCATCAGCCCCAGCATTTT. This codes for CASRRGQGTHQPQHF. Drawing the rest from reference TRBV19 and TRBJ1-5, the complete variable domain is DGGITQSPKYLFRKEGQNVTLSCEQNLNHDAMYWYRQDPGQGLRLIYYSQIVNDFQKGDIAEGYSVSREKKESFPLTVTSAQKNPTAFYLCASRRGQGTHQPQHFGDGTRLSIL.

V gene TRBV11-2 combines with J gene TRBJ1-2; D gene unclear. There are 11 residues in the CDR3. The germline CDR1 and CDR2 sequences are SGHAT and FQNNGV. V was clipped by 2 bases and J by 6 bases, with 4 bases between them. The CDR3 is CASSLNNGYTF. CDR3 in DNA: TGTGCCAGCAGCTTAAACAATGGCTACACCTTC.

This clone has more than one count but fewer than ten. V usage is TRBV18 and J usage is TRBJ1-1; 7 bases line up with TRBD1. The CDR3 extends over 17 amino acids. Trimming took 1 base from V and 4 from J; bases not matched to a gene: 12. The germline CDR1 and CDR2 sequences are KGHSH and LQKENI. The CDR3 coding sequence is TGTGCCAGCTCACCACTTGAGCTAGGGGGCGCGGGCACTGAAGCTTTCTTT. Translation: CASSPLELGGAGTEAFF.

V and J are TRBV5-4 and TRBJ1-1; weak D call: TRBD1 (6 bases). Germline CDR1 and CDR2: SGHNT and YYREEE (reference sequence). The CDR3 sequence is 14 residues long. Trimming pared 0 bases from V and 6 bases from J, leaving 12 bases between. Written as DNA, the CDR3 is TGTGCCAGCAGCTTGGCCATTGCAGGGGCTGAAGCTTTCTTT. This codes for CASSLAIAGAEAFF.

The V and J genes are TRBV6-1 and TRBJ2-1; D is perhaps TRBD1 (5 bases). V shed 1 base and J shed 7 bases, with 14 bases lying between them. The CDR3 loop spans 15 amino acids. In germline, CDR1 is MNHNS, CDR2 SASEGT. CDR3 nucleotides: TGTGCCAGCAGTGAAGGGGCAGGGTCGTGGAATGAGCAGTTCTTC. Its translation is CASSEGAGSWNEQFF.

Here the CDR3 DNA reads TGTGCCAGCAGCTTAGGTACAGGGGCGCAGTACTTC. Amino acids: CASSLGTGAQYF. This chain joins TRBV11-2 and TRBJ2-7; 7 bases are a match to TRBD1. Germline V lookup: CDR1 SGHAT, CDR2 FQNNGV. Unmatched junction bases numbered 3, after V lost 1 base and J lost 9 bases. The CDR3 length is 12 residues.

This chain connects TRBV7-7 to TRBJ1-3, with unresolved D. The CDR3 covers 15 residues. Germline V gene data show CDR1 as SSHAT and CDR2 as FNYEAQ (reference sequence). Trimming shortened V by 1 base and J by 4 bases, and 11 bases separated the two germline ends. The CDR3, as DNA: TGTGCCAGCAGCTTAGATCCAAGCTTGGGAAACACCATATATTTT. It translates to CASSLDPSLGNTIYF.

The chain links TRBV5-1 to TRBJ2-7, with 12 positions matching TRBD2. From germline, CDR1 is SGHRS and CDR2 YFSETQ. CDR3 size: 16 residues. J gave up 4 bases and V 6 bases, and 11 bases lay outside the gene matches. The CDR3 is CASTPGPTSGGYEQYF. The CDR3 DNA follows: TGCGCCAGCACCCCTGGCCCGACTAGCGGGGGATACGAGCAGTACTTC.

The chain combines TRBV21-1 with TRBJ2-1; the D call TRBD1 from the table was never checked on the DNA. TRBV21-1 is designated a pseudogene. The CDR3 covers 15 residues. The CDR3 spells CASSNRGHPYNEQFF. CDR3 sequence (DNA): TGTGCCAGCAGCAATAGAGGACACCCCTACAATGAGCAGTTCTTC.

The J gene is TRBJ2-1, the V gene TRBV4-1, with TRBD1 matching over 9 bases. The CDR3 loop spans 16 amino acids. V dropped 1 base and J dropped 5; count of bases not matched to a gene: 6. The V gene's germline CDR1 is MGHRA and CDR2 YSYEKL. The CDR3 DNA follows: TGCGCCAGCAGCCAAGGGATGGGACAGGGACACAATGAGCAGTTCTTC. It specifies CASSQGMGQGHNEQFF.

The V and J genes are TRBV27 and TRBJ1-6, with TRBD1 as a possible D gene (6 bases). V lost 3 bases to trimming and J lost 0 bases, with 12 bases between them. The germline gives CDR1 MNHEY, CDR2 SMNVEV (reference sequence). The CDR3 contains 17 residues. This CDR3 reads CASSFLQGSSYNSPLHF. The CDR3 DNA reads TGTGCCAGCAGTTTCCTCCAGGGGAGCTCCTATAATTCACCCCTCCACTTT.

This clone was seen once. The chain uses TRBV27 and TRBJ1-4; D possibly corresponds to TRBD1 (6 bases). The length of the CDR3 is 15 residues. Germline CDR1 and CDR2: MNHEY and SMNVEV (reference sequence). Trimming removed 5 bases from V and 7 bases from J, with 17 bases in between. Here the CDR3 DNA reads TGTGCCAGCAGTCGATTACAGGGTGGAGGTGAAAAACTGTTTTTT. Encoded protein: CASSRLQGGGEKLFF.

The chain links TRBV5-4 to TRBJ1-5; D ambiguous. V lost 4 bases and J lost 2, with 13 bases in between. This CDR3 contains 15 residues. Germline lookup yields CDR1 SGHNT and CDR2 YYREEE (reference sequence). CDR3 DNA: TGTGCCAGCAGCCAGGAGGGCAGCCGCAATCAGCCCCAGCATTTT. It yields the protein CASSQEGSRNQPQHF.

This chain's CDR3 is CASSRQTWAGEQYF. The CDR3 nucleotides are TGTGCCAGCAGCCGTCAAACATGGGCGGGCGAGCAGTACTTC. V gene TRBV5-6 combines with J gene TRBJ2-7, with D possibly matching TRBD2 (5 bases). Germline V CDR1 and CDR2: SGHDT, YYEEEE. Trimming took off 4 bases at V and 6 bases at J, with 17 bases between the two ends. CDR3 length: 14 residues.

The CDR3, as DNA: TGCGCCAGCAGTGATGGGGGACAGGGCCAAGAGACCCAGTACTTC. It translates to CASSDGGQGQETQYF. V is TRBV10-1 and J is TRBJ2-5; 9 nucleotides match TRBD1. The V and J ends lost 3 bases and 1 base, in that order; junction bases with no gene match: 3. CDR3 size: 15 residues. Germline V lookup: CDR1 WNHNN, CDR2 SYGVQD (reference sequence).

The rearrangement links TRBV5-1 to TRBJ2-7; D perhaps matches TRBD2 (5 bases). Trimming took 0 bases from V and 3 from J, leaving 16 bases between them. This CDR3 has 16 amino acids. Germline V gene sequence: CDR1 SGHRS, CDR2 YFSETQ. CDR3 residues: CASSLGEWGAGYEQYF. In nucleotides, the CDR3 is TGCGCCAGCAGCTTGGGAGAGTGGGGAGCCGGCTACGAGCAGTACTTC.

The chain uses TRBV11-2 and TRBJ2-7; TRBD1 might be the D (5 bases). The CDR3 has 15 amino acids. The germline V gene encodes CDR1 SGHAT and CDR2 FQNNGV. With 3 bases removed from V and 4 bases from J, the gap between germline ends came to 16 bases. The CDR3 DNA is TGTGCCAGCAGCTTCGACATACAGGTCTCGTACGAGCAGTACTTC. Translating gives CASSFDIQVSYEQYF.

The J gene is TRBJ1-3, the V gene TRBV6-5; D is undetermined. The CDR3 extends over 14 amino acids. The germline V gene encodes CDR1 MNHEY and CDR2 SVGAGI. V lost 5 bases, J lost 5 bases, and 13 bases lay in between. CDR3 amino acids: CASSPDSARNTIYF. For the CDR3, the DNA is TGTGCCAGCAGTCCCGACTCTGCGAGAAACACCATATATTTT.

The rearrangement links TRBV11-3 to TRBJ1-1; D possibly corresponds to TRBD1 (5 bases). The CDR3 extends over 13 amino acids. Trimming stripped 3 bases from V and 5 bases from J, with 10 bases between. Germline V gene data show CDR1 as SGHNT and CDR2 as YENEEA. The CDR3 region has the DNA TGTGCCAGCAGCTTTTCCAGGGTGACTGAAGCTTTCTTT. This translates into CASSFSRVTEAFF.

In its sample, this clone was seen a few times. The chain employs TRBV7-8 and TRBJ1-1; D possibly corresponds to TRBD1 (6 bases). Germline V CDR1 and CDR2: SGHVS, FQNEAQ. The CDR3 runs to 13 residues. V was trimmed by 4 bases and J by 1 base, leaving 7 bases between them. The CDR3 region is CASSSGQNTEAFF. The CDR3 bases are TGTGCCAGCAGCTCGGGACAGAACACTGAAGCTTTCTTT.

This rearrangement joins TRBV6-5 to TRBJ1-2, with a weak D call TRBD1 (6 bases). Trimming left V 6 bases short and J 6 bases short, with 14 bases between. The CDR3 is made up of 13 amino acids. Per germline, CDR1 MNHEY and CDR2 SVGAGI. The CDR3, as DNA: TGTGCCAGCAGACAGATCAGGGGTCATGGCTACACCTTC. Residues: CASRQIRGHGYTF.

The chain recombines TRBV6-5 with TRBJ2-7; 8 bases fit TRBD1. This CDR3 comprises 15 residues. Per the germline V gene, CDR1 is MNHEY and CDR2 is SVGAGI. The V segment lost 7 bases and the J segment 5 bases; nucleotides outside the gene matches: 13. This chain's CDR3 is CASNPFGQGENEQYF. The DNA of the CDR3 is TGTGCCAGCAATCCATTTGGACAGGGTGAAAACGAGCAGTACTTC.

V is TRBV10-2 and J is TRBJ1-1; unclear D gene. Germline CDR1 and CDR2: WSHSY and SAAADI. This CDR3 region has 15 residues. V dropped 6 bases and J dropped 1 base, with 15 bases sitting between them. CDR3 nucleotides: TGCGCCAGCAGGACCCCTTCGGCAGGGAACACTGAAGCTTTCTTT. Residues: CASRTPSAGNTEAFF.

The chain carries TRBV28 and TRBJ1-5; D is unresolved. The length of the CDR3 is 15 residues. V was pared by 5 bases and J by 2 bases, with 13 bases between. Germline V CDR1 and CDR2: MDHEN, SYDVKM. The CDR3: CASSRGSSGNQPQHF. In nucleotides, the CDR3 is TGTGCCAGCAGTAGAGGGTCGTCCGGCAATCAGCCCCAGCATTTT.